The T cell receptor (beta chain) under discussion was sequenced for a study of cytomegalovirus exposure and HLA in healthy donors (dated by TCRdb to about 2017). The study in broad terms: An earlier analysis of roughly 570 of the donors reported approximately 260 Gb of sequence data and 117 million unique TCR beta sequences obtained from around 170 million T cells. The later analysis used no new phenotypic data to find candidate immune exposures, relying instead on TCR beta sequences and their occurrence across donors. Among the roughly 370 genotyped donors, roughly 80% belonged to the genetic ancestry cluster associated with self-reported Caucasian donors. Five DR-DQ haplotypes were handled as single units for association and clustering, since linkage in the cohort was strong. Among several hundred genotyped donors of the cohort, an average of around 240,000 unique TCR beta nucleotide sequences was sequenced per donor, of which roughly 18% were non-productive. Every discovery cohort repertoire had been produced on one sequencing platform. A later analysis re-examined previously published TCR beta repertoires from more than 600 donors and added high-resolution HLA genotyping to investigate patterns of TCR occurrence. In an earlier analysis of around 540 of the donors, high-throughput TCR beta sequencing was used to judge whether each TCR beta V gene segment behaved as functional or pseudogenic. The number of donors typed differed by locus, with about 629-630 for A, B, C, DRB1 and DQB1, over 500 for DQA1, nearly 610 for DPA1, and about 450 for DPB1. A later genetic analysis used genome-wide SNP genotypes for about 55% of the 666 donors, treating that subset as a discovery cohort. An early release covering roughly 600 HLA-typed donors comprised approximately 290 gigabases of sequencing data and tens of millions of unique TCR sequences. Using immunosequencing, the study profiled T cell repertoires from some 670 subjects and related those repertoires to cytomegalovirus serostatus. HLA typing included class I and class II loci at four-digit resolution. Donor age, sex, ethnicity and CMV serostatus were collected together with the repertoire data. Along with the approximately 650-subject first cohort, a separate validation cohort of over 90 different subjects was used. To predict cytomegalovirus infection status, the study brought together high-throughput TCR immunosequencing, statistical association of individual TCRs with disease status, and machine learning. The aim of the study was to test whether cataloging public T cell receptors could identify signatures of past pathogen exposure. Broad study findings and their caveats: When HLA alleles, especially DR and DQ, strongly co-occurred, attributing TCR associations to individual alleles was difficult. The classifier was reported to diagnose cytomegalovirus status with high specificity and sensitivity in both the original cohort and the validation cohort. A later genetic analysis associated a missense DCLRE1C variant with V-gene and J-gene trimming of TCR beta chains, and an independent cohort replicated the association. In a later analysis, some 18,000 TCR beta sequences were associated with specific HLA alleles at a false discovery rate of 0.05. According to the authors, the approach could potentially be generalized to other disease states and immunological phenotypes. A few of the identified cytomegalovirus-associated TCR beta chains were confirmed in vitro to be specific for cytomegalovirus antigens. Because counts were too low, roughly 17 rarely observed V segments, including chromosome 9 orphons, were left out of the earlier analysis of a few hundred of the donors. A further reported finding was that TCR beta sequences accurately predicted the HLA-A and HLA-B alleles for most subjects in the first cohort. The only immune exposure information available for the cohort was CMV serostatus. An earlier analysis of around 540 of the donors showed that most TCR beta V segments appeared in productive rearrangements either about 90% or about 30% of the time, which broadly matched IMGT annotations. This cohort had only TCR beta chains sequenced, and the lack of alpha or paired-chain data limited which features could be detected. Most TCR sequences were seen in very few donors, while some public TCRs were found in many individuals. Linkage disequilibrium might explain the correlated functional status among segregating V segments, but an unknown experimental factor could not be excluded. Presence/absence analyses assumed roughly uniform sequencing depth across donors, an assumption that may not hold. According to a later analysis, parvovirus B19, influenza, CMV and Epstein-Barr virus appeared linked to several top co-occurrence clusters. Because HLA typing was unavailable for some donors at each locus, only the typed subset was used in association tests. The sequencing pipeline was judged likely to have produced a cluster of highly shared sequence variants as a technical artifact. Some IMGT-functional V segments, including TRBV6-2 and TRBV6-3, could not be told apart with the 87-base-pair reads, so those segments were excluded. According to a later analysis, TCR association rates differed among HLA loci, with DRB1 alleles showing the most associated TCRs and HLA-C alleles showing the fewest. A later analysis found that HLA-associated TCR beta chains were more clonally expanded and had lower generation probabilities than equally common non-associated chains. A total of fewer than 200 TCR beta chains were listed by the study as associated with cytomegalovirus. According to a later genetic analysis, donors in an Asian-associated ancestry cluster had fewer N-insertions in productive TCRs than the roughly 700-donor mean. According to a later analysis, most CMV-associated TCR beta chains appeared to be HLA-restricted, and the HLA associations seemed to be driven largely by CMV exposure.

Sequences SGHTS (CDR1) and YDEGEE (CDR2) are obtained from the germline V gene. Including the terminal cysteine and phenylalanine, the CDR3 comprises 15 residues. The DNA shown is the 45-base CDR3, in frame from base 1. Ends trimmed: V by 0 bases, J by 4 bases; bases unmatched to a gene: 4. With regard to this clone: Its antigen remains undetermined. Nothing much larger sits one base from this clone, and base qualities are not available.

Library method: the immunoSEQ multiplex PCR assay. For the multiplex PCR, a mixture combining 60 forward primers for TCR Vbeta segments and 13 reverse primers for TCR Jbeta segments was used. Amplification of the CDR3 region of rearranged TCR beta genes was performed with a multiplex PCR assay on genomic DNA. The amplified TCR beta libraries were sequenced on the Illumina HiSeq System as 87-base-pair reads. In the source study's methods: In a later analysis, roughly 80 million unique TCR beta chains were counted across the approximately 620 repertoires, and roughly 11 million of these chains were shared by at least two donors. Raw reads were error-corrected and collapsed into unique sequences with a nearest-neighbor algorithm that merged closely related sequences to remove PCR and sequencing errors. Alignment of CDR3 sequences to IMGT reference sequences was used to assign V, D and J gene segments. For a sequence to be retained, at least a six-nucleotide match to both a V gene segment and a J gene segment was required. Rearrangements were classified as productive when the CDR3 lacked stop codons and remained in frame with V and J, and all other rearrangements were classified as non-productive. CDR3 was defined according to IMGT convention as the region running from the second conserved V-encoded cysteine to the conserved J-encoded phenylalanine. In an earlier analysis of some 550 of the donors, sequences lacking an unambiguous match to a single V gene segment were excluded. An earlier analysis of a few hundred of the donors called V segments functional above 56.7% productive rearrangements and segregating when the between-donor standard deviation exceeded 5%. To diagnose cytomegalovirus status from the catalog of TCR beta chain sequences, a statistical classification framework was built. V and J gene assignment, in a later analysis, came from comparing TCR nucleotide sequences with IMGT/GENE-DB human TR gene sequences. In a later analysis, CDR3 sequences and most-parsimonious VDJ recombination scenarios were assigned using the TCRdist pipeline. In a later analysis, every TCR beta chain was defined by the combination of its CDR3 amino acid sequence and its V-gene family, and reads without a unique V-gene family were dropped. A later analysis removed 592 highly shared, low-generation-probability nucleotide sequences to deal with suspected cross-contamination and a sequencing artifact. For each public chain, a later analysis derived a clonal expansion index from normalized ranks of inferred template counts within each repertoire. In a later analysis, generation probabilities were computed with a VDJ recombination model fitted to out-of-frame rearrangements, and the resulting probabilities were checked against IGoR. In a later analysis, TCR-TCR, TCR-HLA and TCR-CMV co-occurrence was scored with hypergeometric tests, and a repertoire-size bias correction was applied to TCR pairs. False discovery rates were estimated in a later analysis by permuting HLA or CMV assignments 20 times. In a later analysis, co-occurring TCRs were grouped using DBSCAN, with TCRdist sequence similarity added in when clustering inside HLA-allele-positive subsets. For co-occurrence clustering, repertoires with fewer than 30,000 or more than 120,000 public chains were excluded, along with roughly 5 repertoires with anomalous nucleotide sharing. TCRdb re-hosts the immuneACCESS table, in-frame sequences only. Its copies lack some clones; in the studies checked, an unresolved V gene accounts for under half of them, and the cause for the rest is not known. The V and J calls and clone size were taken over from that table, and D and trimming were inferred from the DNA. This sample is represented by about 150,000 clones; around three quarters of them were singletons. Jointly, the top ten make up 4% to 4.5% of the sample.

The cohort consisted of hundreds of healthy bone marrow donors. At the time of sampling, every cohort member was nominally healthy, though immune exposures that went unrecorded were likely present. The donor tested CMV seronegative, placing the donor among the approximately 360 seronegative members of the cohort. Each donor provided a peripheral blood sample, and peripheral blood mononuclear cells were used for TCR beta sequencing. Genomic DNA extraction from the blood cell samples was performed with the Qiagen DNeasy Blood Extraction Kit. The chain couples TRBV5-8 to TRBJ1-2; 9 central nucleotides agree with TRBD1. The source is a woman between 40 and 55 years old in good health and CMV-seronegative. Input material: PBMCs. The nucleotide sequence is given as TGTGCCAGCAGCTTGGGACAGGGGGAAGGCTATGGCTACACCTTC. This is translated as CASSLGQGEGYGYTF.